The rows below give T cell receptor beta chains drawn from one sample of a study of identical twins. In TCRdb, the 5' RACE reads were re-called with MiXCR into one record per CDR3 protein. This table has roughly 690,000 distinct CDR3 sequences, 21% appearing once. These data were also reused for a study on T cells expressing NK-cell markers.

Material: PBMCs. The receptors shown here come from a woman aged 18-35 years in good health. Both conserved end residues are part of each CDR3. A D gene is named only where the DNA matches it firmly. For some rows the clone size is stated as once, few or many, or as a class when expanded; others skip it.

v_call	d_call	j_call	clone_size	cdr3_nt	cdr3_aa
TRBV10-3	TRBD2	TRBJ2-1	NA	TGTGCCATCAGTGAGTCCCGGGAGGGAGGTGAGCAGTTCTTC	CAISESREGGEQFF
TRBV12-3/TRBV12-4	NA	TRBJ2-3	many	TGTGCCAGCAGACGGGACACTACAGATACGCAGTATTTT	CASRRDTTDTQYF
TRBV19	NA	TRBJ2-5	NA	TGTGCCAGTAGTACTCACCGGGGTGCGGAGACCCAGTACTTC	CASSTHRGAETQYF
TRBV11-3	TRBD1	TRBJ2-3	NA	TGTGCCAGCAGCTCCCGGACAGGGGGAGGGTCAGATACGCAGTATTTT	CASSSRTGGGSDTQYF
TRBV6-6	NA	TRBJ2-6	NA	TGTGCCAGCACGAGGGCTGGGGCCAACGTCCTGACTTTC	CASTRAGANVLTF
TRBV5-5	TRBD1	TRBJ2-3	NA	TGTGCCAGCAGCTTCCAGGACAGGGACACAGATACGCAGTATTTT	CASSFQDRDTDTQYF
TRBV20-1	TRBD2	TRBJ2-1	NA	TGCAGTGCTAGCGTGGCTAGCGGGAAGTATGAGCAGTTCTTC	CSASVASGKYEQFF
TRBV7-2	TRBD2	TRBJ2-1	many	TGTGCCAGCAGTACTAGCGGGAGTATCAGAGGGGAGCAGTTCTTC	CASSTSGSIRGEQFF
TRBV29-1	NA	TRBJ2-7	NA	TGCAGCGTTGCACAGGAAGCCTACGAGCAGTACTTC	CSVAQEAYEQYF
TRBV7-8	NA	TRBJ2-4	NA	TGTGCCAGCAGCTTGGGAAGCAGGACATCCAAAAACATTCAGTACTTC	CASSLGSRTSKNIQYF
TRBV9	NA	TRBJ1-4	many	TGTGCCAGCAGCGTAGGACCAGGGAGGACGGAAAAACTGTTTTTT	CASSVGPGRTEKLFF
TRBV20-1	NA	TRBJ1-3	NA	TGCAGTGCTAGTGCACGGCACTCTGGAAACACCATATATTTT	CSASARHSGNTIYF
TRBV6-2/TRBV6-3	NA	TRBJ2-1	few	TGTGCCAGCAGTTTATGGAGAAATGAGGATGAGCAGTTCTTC	CASSLWRNEDEQFF
TRBV7-9	NA	TRBJ2-3	few	TGTGCCAGCAGCAACGCCTTAATGGGTTCGACCCTAGATACGCAGTATTTT	CASSNALMGSTLDTQYF
TRBV7-2	NA	TRBJ2-1	few	TGTGCCAGCAGTCCACAAGGCGCGGGGGCATACAATGAGCAGTTCTTC	CASSPQGAGAYNEQFF
TRBV7-9	NA	TRBJ2-1	many	TGTGCCAGCAGCTTATGGGGACACAATGAGCAGTTCTTC	CASSLWGHNEQFF
TRBV20-1	NA	TRBJ1-2	few	TGCAGTGCTAGTATTCTAGGGATGCTTTATGGCTACACCTTC	CSASILGMLYGYTF
TRBV6-2/TRBV6-3	NA	TRBJ2-7	few	TGTGCCAGCAGAGGGGCAGACTCCTACGAGCAGTACTTC	CASRGADSYEQYF
TRBV29-1	TRBD1	TRBJ1-1	NA	TGCAGCGGTATACAGGGGCCGGGCACTGAAGCTTTCTTT	CSGIQGPGTEAFF
TRBV20-1	NA	TRBJ2-3	few	TGCAGTGCTAGAGATCGTGGCGTTGGGGGAGATACGCAGTATTTT	CSARDRGVGGDTQYF
TRBV11-1	NA	TRBJ2-3	many	TGTGCCAGCAGCTTAGTGAACGTACCGGGACACTCCACAGATACGCAGTATTTT	CASSLVNVPGHSTDTQYF
TRBV29-1	NA	TRBJ2-7	many	TGCAGCGTTGAAGGTAGGGGCAGGAGTATATACTTC	CSVEGRGRSIYF
TRBV10-3	TRBD2	TRBJ2-1	once	TGTGCCACGGCACTGAGCGGGGGGTCAAATGAGCAGTTCTTC	CATALSGGSNEQFF
TRBV3-1	TRBD2	TRBJ2-4	NA	TGTGCCAGCAGCCAAGTAGTAACGGGGACTAGCGGGGGGCCCCACGTGGTTCAGTACTTC	CASSQVVTGTSGGPHVVQYF
TRBV20-1	NA	TRBJ2-3	NA	TGCAGTGCCACTACGCAGTATTTT	CSATTQYF